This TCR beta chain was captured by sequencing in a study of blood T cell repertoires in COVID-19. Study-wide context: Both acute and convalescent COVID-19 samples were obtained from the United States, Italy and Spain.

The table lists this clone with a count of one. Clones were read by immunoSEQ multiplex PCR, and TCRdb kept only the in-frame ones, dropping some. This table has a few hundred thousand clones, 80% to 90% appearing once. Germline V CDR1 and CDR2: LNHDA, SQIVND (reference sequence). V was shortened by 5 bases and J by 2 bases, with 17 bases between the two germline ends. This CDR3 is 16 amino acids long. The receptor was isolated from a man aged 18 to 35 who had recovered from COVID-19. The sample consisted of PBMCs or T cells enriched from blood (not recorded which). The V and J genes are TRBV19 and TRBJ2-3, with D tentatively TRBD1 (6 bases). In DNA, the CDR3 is TGTGCCAGTAGTCCCAAGCGGACAGACTTCACAGATACGCAGTATTTT. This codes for CASSPKRTDFTDTQYF.